These 2 T cell receptor beta chains originate from one sample sequenced in a study of T cells in Graves' hyperthyroidism and ophthalmopathy. Regions amplified from RNA transcripts were the TCR beta CDR3 regions. With the HTBI primer set, the TCR CDR3 went through a first round of RT-PCR. TCRdb re-called the multiplex PCR reads with MiXCR, one entry per CDR3 protein. The sample lists about 58,000 distinct CDR3 sequences; about 50% were seen once. Sequencing was carried out using blood. These receptors came from a woman aged 25 to 39 with Graves' ophthalmopathy.

This clonotype was picked up many times. V gene TRBV7-9 combines with J gene TRBJ1-2; perhaps TRBD1 as D (5 bases). Germline values: CDR1 SEHNR, CDR2 FQNEAQ (reference sequence). Trimming cost V 3 bases and J 4 bases, with 12 bases left between them. This CDR3 region has 14 residues. The CDR3 reads CASSLRDVTYGYTF. Written as DNA, the CDR3 is TGTGCCAGCAGCTTGAGGGACGTAACCTATGGCTACACCTTC. Supplemented by reference TRBV7-9 and TRBJ1-2, the full variable domain reads DTGVSQNPRHKITKRGQNVTFRCDPISEHNRLYWYRQTLGQGPEFLTYFQNEAQLEKSRLLSDRFSAERPKGSFSTLEIQRTEQGDSAMYLCASSLRDVTYGYTFGSGTRLTVV.

This clonotype was found many times. DNA for the CDR3: TGTGCCAGTAGTGCCCGGGACAGCTTTAGCGGGAGCAGGCGCACAGATACGCAGTATTTT. This gives the protein CASSARDSFSGSRRTDTQYF. This chain joins TRBV19 and TRBJ2-3; 9 nucleotides line up with TRBD2. This CDR3 region has 20 residues. CDR1 and CDR2 from the germline V gene are LNHDA and SQIVND (reference sequence). J gave up 1 base and V 5 bases, and 19 bases lay outside the gene matches.